Shown below are 21 T cell receptor beta chains from a single sample sequenced in a study of T cells in Graves' hyperthyroidism and ophthalmopathy. Amplified regions were TCR beta CDR3 sequences from RNA transcripts. The TCR CDR3 was amplified in a first-round RT-PCR using the HTBI primer set. Using its own MiXCR run on the multiplex PCR reads, TCRdb lists one record per CDR3 protein. The table shows about 610,000 distinct CDR3 sequences, with roughly 15% occurring only once. Sequenced material: blood. These receptor sequences come from a woman in her thirties or forties with Graves' ophthalmopathy.

Many counts were recorded for this clonotype. The CDR3 DNA reads TGTGCCAGCTCACCACCGAACAGCTATGGCTACACCTTC. As protein: CASSPPNSYGYTF. The rearrangement links TRBV18 to TRBJ1-2; no reliable D call. The CDR3 is 13 amino acids. Per germline, CDR1 KGHSH and CDR2 LQKENI. V was cut by 0 bases and J by 4 bases, with 6 bases left in between.

This clonotype showed up many times. The V gene is TRBV18, the J gene TRBJ2-7, with D perhaps TRBD1 (6 bases). The V gene lost 4 bases and the J gene lost 5 bases, with 9 bases spanning the gap. Germline V gene lookup returns CDR1 KGHSH and CDR2 LQKENI. The CDR3 extends over 12 amino acids. The CDR3 spells CASSLQGNEQYF. The CDR3 DNA sequence: TGTGCCAGCTCACTACAGGGAAACGAGCAGTACTTC.

This clonotype was seen repeatedly, ten times or more. This chain links TRBV20-1 with TRBJ2-3; D is tentatively TRBD1 or TRBD2 (6 bases each). CDR1 is DFQATT and CDR2 is SNEGSKA in the germline V gene (reference sequence). Trimming took off 0 bases at V and 7 bases at J, with 14 bases between the two ends. The CDR3 extends over 14 amino acids. The CDR3 loop reads CSARDPGGLNTQYF. In DNA, the CDR3 is TGCAGTGCTAGAGATCCCGGGGGCCTAAATACGCAGTATTTT.

The V and J genes are TRBV12-3 or TRBV12-4 and TRBJ2-2; 9 nucleotides agree with TRBD2. The CDR3 contains 15 residues. V was pared by 4 bases and J by 6 bases, with 6 bases of the junction left unmatched. CDR3 sequence: CASSWTSGRPGELFF. CDR3 in DNA: TGTGCCAGCAGTTGGACCAGCGGGAGGCCCGGGGAGCTGTTTTTT.

In its sample, this clonotype was seen a few times. This rearrangement joins TRBV4-2 to TRBJ1-1, with 7 bases matching TRBD1. This CDR3 region has 15 residues. V trimming: 2 bases; J trimming: 0 bases; junction bases outside the gene matches: 3. Germline V gene data show CDR1 as LGHNA and CDR2 as YNFKEQ. CDR3 DNA sequence: TGTGCCAGCAGCCAATCCACAGGGGTGAACACTGAAGCTTTCTTT. Protein sequence: CASSQSTGVNTEAFF.

This clonotype showed up just a few times. The chain joins TRBV20-1 to TRBJ2-4; 12 bases map to TRBD1. Germline values: CDR1 DFQATT, CDR2 SNEGSKA (reference sequence). V shed 2 bases and J 0 bases; nucleotides not matched to a gene: 8. CDR3 length: 18 amino acids. The CDR3 protein is CSARTGTGGSLAKNIQYF. The DNA of the CDR3 is TGCAGTGCTAGAACCGGGACAGGGGGCTCTCTAGCCAAAAACATTCAGTACTTC.

In this sample, this clonotype turned up many times. The chain uses TRBV20-1 and TRBJ2-7; D may be TRBD2 (7 bases). There are 11 residues in the CDR3. Between the trimmed V and J ends, which lost 0 bases and 8 bases, there was a span of 8 bases. The germline V gene has CDR1 DFQATT and CDR2 SNEGSKA (reference sequence). In DNA, the CDR3 is TGCAGTGCTAGAGACGGGGGGCAGCAGTACTTC. Its protein product is CSARDGGQQYF.

Remarks on this clonotype: Possible read error: a much larger clone is one base away. The chain joins TRBV2 to TRBJ2-7, with 15 bases lining up with TRBD2. V lost 7 bases to trimming and J lost 2 bases; unmatched junction nucleotides: 6. The germline V gene has CDR1 SNHLY and CDR2 FYNNEI. This CDR3 has 16 residues. CDR3 protein: CASKGLAGGSTYEQYF. DNA for the CDR3: TGTGCCAGCAAAGGACTAGCGGGAGGGTCAACCTACGAGCAGTACTTC. Using reference TRBV2 and TRBJ2-7 for the parts outside the CDR3, the full variable domain is EPEVTQTPSHQVTQMGQEVILRCVPISNHLYFYWYRQILGQKVEFLVSFYNNEISEKSEIFDDQFSVERPDGSNFTLKIRSTKLEDSAMYFCASKGLAGGSTYEQYFGPGTRLTVT.

This clonotype has more than one count but fewer than ten. The genes are TRBV7-9 and TRBJ1-5; 9 bases fit TRBD1. This CDR3 contains 19 residues. V dropped 5 bases and J dropped 6; count of bases not matched to a gene: 20. Germline V gene lookup returns CDR1 SEHNR and CDR2 FQNEAQ (reference sequence). Here the CDR3 reads CASSPGQGDSQWFGQPQHF. In nucleotides, the CDR3 is TGTGCCAGCAGCCCGGGACAGGGTGATAGTCAGTGGTTCGGTCAGCCCCAGCATTTT.

This clonotype has at least ten counts. CDR3 in DNA: TGTGCCAGCAGCTTAGCGACAGCCGGAGAGACCCAGTACTTC. Residues: CASSLATAGETQYF. The chain links TRBV11-2 to TRBJ2-5, with a tentative D call TRBD1 (5 bases). Germline V gene sequence: CDR1 SGHAT, CDR2 FQNNGV. V was clipped by 1 base and J by 4 bases, with 10 bases between them. There are 14 residues in the CDR3.

This clonotype was observed at least ten times. The chain links TRBV3-1 to TRBJ2-5, with D unresolved. This CDR3 contains 13 residues. V was cut by 3 bases and J by 4 bases, with 9 bases left in between. Germline V lookup: CDR1 LGHDT, CDR2 YNNKEL (reference sequence). This CDR3 reads CASSHGSRETQYF. The CDR3 DNA reads as TGTGCCAGCAGCCACGGTTCTCGAGAGACCCAGTACTTC.

The chain combines TRBV19 with TRBJ2-1; D gene ambiguous. The CDR3 is made up of 14 amino acids. Germline CDR1 is LNHDA and CDR2 is SQIVND (reference sequence). Trimming removed 1 base from V and 9 bases from J, with 13 bases in between. CDR3 DNA sequence: TGTGCCAGTAGTATAGCCACGGCAATACGTGAGCAGTTCTTC. Residues: CASSIATAIREQFF.

This clonotype was seen repeatedly, ten times or more. This sequence joins TRBV6-1 and TRBJ1-5; D possibly corresponds to TRBD1 (5 bases). The CDR3 length is 13 residues. V lost 6 bases, J lost 7 bases, and 13 bases lay in between. The V gene's germline CDR1 is MNHNS and CDR2 SASEGT. The DNA for the CDR3 is TGTGCCAGCAGCCCTGGCCAGGGACAGCCCCAGCATTTT. It specifies CASSPGQGQPQHF.

This clonotype was found many times. As DNA, the CDR3 is TGTGCCAGCAGCCGCGGTGGGGCCTGGCAGACCCAGTACTTC. It encodes CASSRGGAWQTQYF. The J gene is TRBJ2-5, the V gene TRBV12-3 or TRBV12-4; maybe TRBD1 (5 bases). The CDR3 is made up of 14 amino acids. V was clipped by 6 bases and J by 6 bases, with 17 bases between them.

This clonotype was found many times. The CDR3 loop reads CASSELTSGGFPYEQYF. The CDR3 DNA sequence: TGTGCCAGCAGTGAATTAACGAGCGGGGGTTTCCCCTACGAGCAGTACTTC. The chain uses TRBV6-1 and TRBJ2-7; 8 nucleotides line up with TRBD2. The CDR3 consists of 17 residues. CDR1 is MNHNS and CDR2 is SASEGT in the germline V gene. The J segment lost 2 bases and the V segment lost 2 bases, leaving 11 bases of the junction unmatched.

The table lists this clonotype with many counts. The chain employs TRBV3-1 and TRBJ2-1; TRBD2 matches at 10 bases. This CDR3 spans 13 amino acids. CDR1 LGHDT and CDR2 YNNKEL come from the germline V gene (reference sequence). Unmatched junction bases numbered 6, after V lost 8 bases and J lost 8 bases. The CDR3 reads CASALAGVYEQFF. CDR3 sequence (DNA): TGTGCCAGCGCCCTAGCGGGAGTCTATGAGCAGTTCTTC.

As for this clonotype: At one of its ends the junction is not consistent with the germline gene, which may arise from a read error. This chain connects TRBV12-3 or TRBV12-4 to TRBJ1-1; 9 bases align to TRBD1. The CDR3 is 15 residues long. CDR3 in amino acids: CASSRDRGGGTEASF. The CDR3 DNA is TGTGCCAGCAGCCGAGACAGGGGGGGAGGCACTGAAGCTTCCTTT.

Only a few counts were recorded for this clonotype. This chain uses TRBV18 with TRBJ2-7; 12 bases line up with TRBD2. The CDR3 contains 16 residues. In germline, CDR1 is KGHSH, CDR2 LQKENI. V was clipped by 3 bases and J by 0 bases; unmatched bases: 3. CDR3 nucleotide sequence: TGTGCCAGCTCACCTAGGACTAGCGGGACCTCCTACGAGCAGTACTTC. Translation gives CASSPRTSGTSYEQYF.

This clonotype appeared a few times. V usage is TRBV7-8 and J usage is TRBJ1-2; D may be TRBD1 (5 bases). Germline CDR1 SGHVS, CDR2 FQNEAQ. Between the trimmed V and J ends, which lost 3 bases and 4 bases, there was a span of 12 bases. The CDR3 runs to 14 residues. The CDR3 DNA reads TGTGCCAGCAGCTTCAGGGTTTTCGGCTATGGCTACACCTTC. It codes for CASSFRVFGYGYTF.

Comment on this clonotype: A much larger clonotype is one base distant, so this may be a read error. The conserved phenylalanine or tryptophan is not found at the CDR3 terminus, so this likely reflects a read error. This chain links TRBV30 with TRBJ2-2, with D tentatively TRBD1 or TRBD2 (5 bases each). CDR1 is GTSNPN, CDR2 SVGIG, per germline (reference sequence). CDR3 size: 13 residues. Deletions cut 2 bases from V and 6 bases from J, with 10 bases between. CDR3 in DNA: TGTGCCTGGAGTATTGTGGGACCCGGGGAGCTGTTTCTT. Amino acid sequence: CAWSIVGPGELFL.

In this sample, this clonotype turned up many times. V usage is TRBV7-2 and J usage is TRBJ2-1; D not certain. Germline V lookup: CDR1 SGHTA, CDR2 FQGNSA. The CDR3 consists of 15 residues. V was pared by 0 bases and J by 3 bases, with 9 bases between. CDR3 sequence: CASSLAAVNYNEQFF. The CDR3 bases are TGTGCCAGCAGCTTAGCGGCGGTGAACTACAATGAGCAGTTCTTC.